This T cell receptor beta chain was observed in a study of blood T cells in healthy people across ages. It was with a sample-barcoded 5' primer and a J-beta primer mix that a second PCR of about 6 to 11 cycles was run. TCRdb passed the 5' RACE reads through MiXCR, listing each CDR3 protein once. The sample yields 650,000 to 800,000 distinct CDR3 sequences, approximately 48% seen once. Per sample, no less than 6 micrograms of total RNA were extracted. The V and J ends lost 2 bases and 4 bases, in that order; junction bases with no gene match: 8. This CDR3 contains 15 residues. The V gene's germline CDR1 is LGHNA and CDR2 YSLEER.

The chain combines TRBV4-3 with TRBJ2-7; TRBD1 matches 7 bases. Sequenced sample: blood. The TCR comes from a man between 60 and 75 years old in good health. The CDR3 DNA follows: TGCGCCAGCAGCCAATCCACGACAGGGAGTTACGAGCAGTACTTC. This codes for CASSQSTTGSYEQYF.